One sample yielded the 13 T cell receptor beta chains listed below, sequenced in a study of regulatory T cells in long-lasting Graves disease. Time point: newly diagnosed GD, antithyroid drugs for less than 3 months. After RNA was extracted from PBMCs, the TCR library was made from it. CDR3 regions were amplified by Arm-PCR using iRepertoire HTBI primers to build TCR beta libraries. Using its own MiXCR run on the multiplex PCR reads, TCRdb lists one record per CDR3 protein. Of about 450,000 distinct CDR3 sequences listed, roughly 15% were seen once; the top ten hold roughly 10%. These data are also associated with another study on T cells in Graves' hyperthyroidism and ophthalmopathy.

Here the sequenced sample was peripheral blood mononuclear cells (PBMCs), taken at new diagnosis, from a patient treated with antithyroid drugs. The origin of the receptors is a woman aged 25 to 39 with Graves disease.

The chain combines TRBV27 with TRBJ2-2; D tentatively fits TRBD1 or TRBD2 (5 bases each). This CDR3 is built from 16 residues. Trimming pared 4 bases from V and 2 bases from J, leaving 14 bases between. Germline lookup yields CDR1 MNHEY and CDR2 SMNVEV (reference sequence). This chain's CDR3 is CASSSLGTSNTGELFF. The CDR3 DNA sequence: TGTGCCAGCAGTTCCTTAGGGACCTCTAACACCGGGGAGCTGTTTTTT.

The gene calls are TRBV9 and TRBJ2-1; weak D call: TRBD2 (5 bases). The CDR3 runs 16 residues. The V end lost 0 bases, the J end lost 1 base, and 11 bases lay between the germline ends. The germline CDR1 and CDR2 sequences are SGDLS and YYNGEE. CDR3 region: CASSVDGRGSYNEQFF. In DNA form, the CDR3 reads TGTGCCAGCAGCGTAGATGGGAGAGGGTCCTACAATGAGCAGTTCTTC.

CDR3 nucleotides: TGTGCCATCAGTGAGTTAGGGGATGAAGCTTTCTTT. Its protein is CAISELGDEAFF. The rearrangement joins TRBV10-3 to TRBJ1-1; maybe TRBD1 (5 bases). The CDR3 has 12 residues. V lost 1 base and J 7 bases, leaving 7 bases between the germline ends. CDR1 is ENHRY and CDR2 is SYGVKD in the germline V gene.

This chain joins TRBV7-2 and TRBJ2-5, with a tentative D call TRBD2 (6 bases). Trimming took off 3 bases at V and 2 bases at J, with 16 bases between the two ends. CDR3 size: 16 residues. Germline CDR1 reads SGHTA; CDR2 reads FQGNSA. This CDR3 reads CASSLDSGDPQETQYF. The CDR3 DNA reads TGTGCCAGCAGCTTGGATTCGGGAGACCCTCAAGAGACCCAGTACTTC.

Ten or more counts support this clonotype. The chain uses TRBV2 and TRBJ1-6, with a tentative D call TRBD1 (6 bases). CDR3 length: 15 residues. V lost 3 bases, J lost 9 bases, and 15 bases lay in between. Germline values: CDR1 SNHLY, CDR2 FYNNEI. CDR3 sequence (DNA): TGTGCCAGCAGTGAGATGGGGGACATCGGTTCACCCCTCCACTTT. This sequence encodes CASSEMGDIGSPLHF.

This clonotype was detected ten times or more. This rearrangement joins TRBV20-1 to TRBJ1-4, with a weak D call TRBD1 (5 bases). The V gene's germline CDR1 is DFQATT and CDR2 SNEGSKA (reference sequence). V lost 1 base and J 7 bases, leaving 13 bases between the germline ends. There are 14 residues in the CDR3. The CDR3 bases are TGCAGTGCTAGAGGAAACAGGCTTGGTGAAAAACTGTTTTTT. It codes for CSARGNRLGEKLFF.

The sample holds many counts of this clonotype. The chain carries TRBV6-1 and TRBJ2-5, with a possible D match to TRBD1 (8 bases). Germline V gives CDR1 MNHNS, CDR2 SASEGT. The CDR3 consists of 14 residues. The ends were cut back, 7 bases at V and 5 bases at J, with 17 bases in the middle. The CDR3 DNA sequence: TGTGCCAGCACCACAGGGGGGGTCGCGGAGACCCAGTACTTC. Its translation: CASTTGGVAETQYF.

This clonotype has a count of ten or more. The gene calls are TRBV5-1 and TRBJ2-1, with TRBD2 matching over 7 bases. Germline V CDR1 and CDR2: SGHRS, YFSETQ. This CDR3 spans 15 amino acids. Trimming removed 0 bases from V and 2 bases from J; junction bases left unmatched: 2. The CDR3 sequence: CASSLGGGPYNEQFF. In DNA, the CDR3 is TGCGCCAGCAGCTTGGGGGGGGGACCCTACAATGAGCAGTTCTTC.

The chain has TRBV14 and TRBJ2-1; no firm D call. CDR1 SGHDN and CDR2 FVKESK come from the germline V gene. V was pared by 3 bases and J by 15 bases, with 18 bases between. The CDR3 runs to 13 residues. This CDR3 reads CASSQTNRAYGFF. CDR3 sequence (DNA): TGTGCCAGCAGCCAGACAAATCGGGCGTATGGGTTCTTC.

This chain connects TRBV2 to TRBJ2-7; 9 bases are shared with TRBD2. V was pared by 6 bases and J by 5 bases, with 8 bases of the junction left unmatched. This CDR3 spans 14 amino acids. Per the germline V gene, CDR1 is SNHLY and CDR2 is FYNNEI. The DNA for the CDR3 is TGTGCCAGCAGGGGGGCTAGCGGGAACCACGAGCAGTACTTC. Translating gives CASRGASGNHEQYF.

This clonotype was seen more than once but under ten times. V and J are TRBV4-1 and TRBJ1-3, with TRBD1 matching 7 bases. CDR1 and CDR2 from the germline V gene are MGHRA and YSYEKL. The V and J ends lost 1 base and 2 bases, in that order; junction bases with no gene match: 5. The CDR3 is 16 amino acids. CDR3 DNA: TGCGCCAGCAGCCAAGCCAGACAGGGCGCTGGAAACACCATATATTTT. This sequence encodes CASSQARQGAGNTIYF.

This chain connects TRBV2 to TRBJ2-1; a weak D match, TRBD2 (5 bases). V lost 5 bases to trimming and J lost 0 bases, with 20 bases between them. The CDR3 is made up of 18 amino acids. Germline lookup yields CDR1 SNHLY and CDR2 FYNNEI. The CDR3 DNA reads TGTGCCAGCAGTCCACCCCCCCCGGCGGGCAGCTCCTACAATGAGCAGTTCTTC. It specifies CASSPPPPAGSSYNEQFF.

This clonotype has just a few counts. V gene TRBV4-3 combines with J gene TRBJ2-1; no firm D call. Trimming stripped 0 bases from V and 4 bases from J, with 1 base between. Germline CDR1 reads LGHNA; CDR2 reads YSLEER. The CDR3 runs to 12 residues. The CDR3 protein is CASSQDYNEQFF. CDR3 in DNA: TGCGCCAGCAGCCAAGATTACAATGAGCAGTTCTTC.